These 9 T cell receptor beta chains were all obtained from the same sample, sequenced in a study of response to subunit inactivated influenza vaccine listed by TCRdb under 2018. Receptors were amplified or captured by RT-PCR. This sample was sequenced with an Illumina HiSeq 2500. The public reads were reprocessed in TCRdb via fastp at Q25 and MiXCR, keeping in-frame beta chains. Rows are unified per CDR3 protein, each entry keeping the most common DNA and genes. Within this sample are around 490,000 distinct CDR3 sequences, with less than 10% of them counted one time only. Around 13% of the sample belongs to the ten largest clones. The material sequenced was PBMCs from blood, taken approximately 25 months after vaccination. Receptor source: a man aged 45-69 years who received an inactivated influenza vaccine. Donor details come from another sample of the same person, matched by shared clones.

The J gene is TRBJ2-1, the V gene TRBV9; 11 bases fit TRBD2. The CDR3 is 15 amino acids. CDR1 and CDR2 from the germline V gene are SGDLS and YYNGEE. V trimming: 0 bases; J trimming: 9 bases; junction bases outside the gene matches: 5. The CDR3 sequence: CASSVDPLAGGEQFF. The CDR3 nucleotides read TGTGCCAGCAGCGTAGACCCCCTAGCGGGGGGTGAGCAGTTCTTC.

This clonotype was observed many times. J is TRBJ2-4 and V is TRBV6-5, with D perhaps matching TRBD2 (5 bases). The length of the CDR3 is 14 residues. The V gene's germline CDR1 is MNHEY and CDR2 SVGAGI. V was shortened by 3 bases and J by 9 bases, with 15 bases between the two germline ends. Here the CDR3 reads CASSYNAGRGIQYF. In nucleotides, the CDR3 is TGTGCCAGCAGTTATAACGCGGGCCGAGGCATTCAGTACTTC.

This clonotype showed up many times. The CDR3 region is CSARRPEAQYF. The CDR3 region has the DNA TGCAGTGCCCGAAGACCTGAGGCCCAGTACTTC. J is TRBJ2-5 and V is TRBV20-1; no clear D. This CDR3 spans 11 amino acids. Trimming removed 6 bases at V and 9 bases at J, with 14 bases between. CDR1 DFQATT and CDR2 SNEGSKA come from the germline V gene (reference sequence).

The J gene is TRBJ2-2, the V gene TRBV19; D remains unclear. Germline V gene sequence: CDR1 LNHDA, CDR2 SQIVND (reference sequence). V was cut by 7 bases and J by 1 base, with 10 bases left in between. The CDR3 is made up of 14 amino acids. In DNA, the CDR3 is TGTGCCAGTATCCCGCTAGGGAACACCGGGGAGCTGTTTTTT. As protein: CASIPLGNTGELFF.

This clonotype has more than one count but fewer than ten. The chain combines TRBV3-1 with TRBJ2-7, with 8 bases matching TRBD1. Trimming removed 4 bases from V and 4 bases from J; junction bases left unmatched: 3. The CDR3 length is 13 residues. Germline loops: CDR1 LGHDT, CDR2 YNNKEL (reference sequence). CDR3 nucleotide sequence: TGTGCCAGCAGCCGAGGGACAGGTTACGAGCAGTACTTC. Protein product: CASSRGTGYEQYF.

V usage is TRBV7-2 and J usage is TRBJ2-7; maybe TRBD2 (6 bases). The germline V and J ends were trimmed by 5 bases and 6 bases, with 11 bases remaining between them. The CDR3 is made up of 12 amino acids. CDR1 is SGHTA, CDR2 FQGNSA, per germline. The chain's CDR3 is CASSPLRGEQYF. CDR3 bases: TGTGCCAGCAGCCCCCTGCGGGGCGAGCAGTACTTC.

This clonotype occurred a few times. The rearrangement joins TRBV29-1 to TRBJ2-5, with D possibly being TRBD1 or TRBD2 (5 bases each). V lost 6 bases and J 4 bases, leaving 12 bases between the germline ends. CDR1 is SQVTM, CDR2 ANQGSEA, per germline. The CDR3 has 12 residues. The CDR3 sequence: CSVVSGTETQYF. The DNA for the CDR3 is TGCAGCGTCGTTTCCGGGACAGAGACCCAGTACTTC.

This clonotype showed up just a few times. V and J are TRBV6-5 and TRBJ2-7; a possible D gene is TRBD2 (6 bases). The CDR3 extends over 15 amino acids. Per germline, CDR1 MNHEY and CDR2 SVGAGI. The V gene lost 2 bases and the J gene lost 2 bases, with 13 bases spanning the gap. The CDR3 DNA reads TGTGCCAGCAGTTACCCGCGGGACTCAACCTACGAGCAGTACTTC. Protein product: CASSYPRDSTYEQYF.

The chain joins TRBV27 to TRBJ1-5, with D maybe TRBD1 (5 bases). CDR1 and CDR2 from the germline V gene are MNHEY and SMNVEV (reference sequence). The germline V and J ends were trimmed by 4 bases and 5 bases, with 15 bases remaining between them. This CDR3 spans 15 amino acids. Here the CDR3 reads CASSSGTWGDQPQHF. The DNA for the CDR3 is TGTGCCAGCAGTTCCGGCACTTGGGGCGATCAGCCCCAGCATTTT.